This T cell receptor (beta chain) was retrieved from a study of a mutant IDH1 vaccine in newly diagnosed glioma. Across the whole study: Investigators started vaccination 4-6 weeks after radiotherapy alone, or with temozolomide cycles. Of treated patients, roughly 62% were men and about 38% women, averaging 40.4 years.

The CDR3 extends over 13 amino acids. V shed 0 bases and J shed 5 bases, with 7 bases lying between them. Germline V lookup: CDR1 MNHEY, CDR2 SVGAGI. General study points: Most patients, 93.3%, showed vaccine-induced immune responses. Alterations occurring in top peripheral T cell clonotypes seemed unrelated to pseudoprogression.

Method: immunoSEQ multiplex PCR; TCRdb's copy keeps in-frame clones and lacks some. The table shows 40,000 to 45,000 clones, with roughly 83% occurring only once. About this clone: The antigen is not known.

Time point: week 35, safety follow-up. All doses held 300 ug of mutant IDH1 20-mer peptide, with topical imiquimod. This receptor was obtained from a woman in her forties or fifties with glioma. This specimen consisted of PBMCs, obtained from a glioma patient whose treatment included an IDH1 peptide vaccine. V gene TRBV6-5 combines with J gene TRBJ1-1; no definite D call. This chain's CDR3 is CASSYSARTEAFF. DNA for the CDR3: TGTGCCAGCAGTTACTCCGCTAGGACTGAAGCTTTCTTT.